The rows below give T cell receptor beta chains drawn from one sample of a study of fetal regulatory T cell absence and autoimmunity. Assay used: immunoSEQ multiplex PCR; TCRdb lists only in-frame clones, some missing. The sample records 95,000 or so clones, around 72% being singletons. The specimen was pancreas tissue. Receptors were obtained from a male donor with IPEX syndrome. Both conserved end residues are part of each CDR3. D genes are given only for firm matches. Size is stated for part of the rows, as once, few or many counts, or as a class when the clone is expanded.

V gene	J gene	clone size	CDR3 length	D gene	CDR3 protein	CDR3 DNA
TRBV5-1	TRBJ2-1	.	15	TRBD2	CASSPGLAGGDEQFF	TGCGCCAGCAGCCCGGGACTAGCGGGCGGGGATGAGCAGTTCTTC
TRBV2	TRBJ2-4	.	12	.	CASSERYDIQYF	TGTGCCAGCAGTGAACGGTACGACATTCAGTACTTC
TRBV7-8	TRBJ2-7	.	15	TRBD1	CASSSGQGASREQYF	TGTGCCAGCAGTTCCGGACAGGGGGCCTCTCGAGAGCAGTACTTC
TRBV11-3	TRBJ2-3	.	16	TRBD2	CASSPLAGGPTDTQYF	TGTGCCAGCAGCCCGCTAGCGGGGGGGCCCACAGATACGCAGTATTTT
TRBV30	TRBJ1-2	.	13	TRBD1	CAWLMRDRVLFTF	TGTGCCTGGTTAATGCGGGACAGGGTTCTATTCACCTTC
TRBV30	TRBJ1-2	.	12	.	CAWSPSGNGYTF	TGTGCCTGGAGTCCGTCAGGGAATGGCTACACCTTC
TRBV5-1	TRBJ1-1	.	15	TRBD1	CASSRWTGDITEAFF	TGCGCCAGCAGCCGATGGACAGGGGACATCACTGAAGCTTTCTTT
TRBV2	TRBJ1-6	few	13	.	CASSGINNSPLHF	TGTGCCAGCAGTGGGATTAATAATTCACCCCTCCACTTT
TRBV23-1	TRBJ1-1	.	14	.	CASSQRDGNTEAFF	TGCGCCAGCAGTCAAAGGGACGGGAACACTGAAGCTTTCTTT
TRBV11-2	TRBJ2-7	.	12	.	CASSLVVHEQYF	TGTGCCAGCAGCTTAGTGGTCCACGAGCAGTACTTC
TRBV10-3	TRBJ1-1	.	13	TRBD1	CAIRQTGHTEAFF	TGTGCCATCAGACAGACAGGGCACACTGAAGCTTTCTTT
TRBV30	TRBJ1-1	.	14	.	CAWATGRRNTEAFF	TGTGCCTGGGCGACGGGCAGGAGGAACACTGAAGCTTTCTTT
TRBV9	TRBJ1-2	.	14	.	CASSVGARDYGYTF	TGTGCCAGCAGCGTAGGGGCGAGGGACTATGGCTACACCTTC
TRBV19	TRBJ1-1	.	14	.	CASTPERLNTEAFF	TGTGCCAGTACCCCAGAGAGATTGAACACTGAAGCTTTCTTT